The 24 T cell receptor beta chains in this list originate from one sample, sequenced in a study of cytomegalovirus exposure and HLA in healthy donors. The PCR contained 60 Vbeta and 13 Jbeta primers. Profiling relied on immunoSEQ multiplex PCR, and the TCRdb table lists in-frame clones only, not all of them. This sample yields 60,000 to 70,000 clones, of which approximately 68% are seen a single time; over 9.5% belongs to the top ten. The sample was PBMCs. The receptors were gathered from a woman in her twenties or thirties in good health and CMV-seronegative.

J is TRBJ1-2 and V is TRBV4-2; 10 positions agree with TRBD1. The CDR3 is 16 amino acids. Germline V gene sequence: CDR1 LGHNA, CDR2 YNFKEQ. Germline trimming cut 1 base from V and 4 bases from J; bases unmatched to any gene: 6. CDR3 amino acids: CASSQVTGGGFYGYTF. CDR3 nucleotide sequence: TGTGCCAGCAGCCAAGTGACAGGGGGCGGTTTCTATGGCTACACCTTC.

The chain combines TRBV7-7 with TRBJ2-2; 8 positions match TRBD1. CDR3 size: 15 residues. With V trimmed by 5 bases and J by 1 base, 3 bases remained unmatched. The germline V gene has CDR1 SSHAT and CDR2 FNYEAQ (reference sequence). CDR3 residues: CASSLDRVNTGELFF. Here the CDR3 DNA reads TGTGCCAGCAGCCTGGACAGGGTGAACACCGGGGAGCTGTTTTTT.

V is TRBV7-3 and J is TRBJ2-1; weak D call: TRBD1 (6 bases). The germline CDR1 and CDR2 sequences are SGHTA and FQGTGA. Trimming cost V 5 bases and J 6 bases, with 11 bases left between them. The CDR3 loop spans 13 amino acids. The DNA for the CDR3 is TGTGCCAGCAGCAAGGGACAACCCAATGAGCAGTTCTTC. Protein sequence: CASSKGQPNEQFF.

J is TRBJ2-5 and V is TRBV2, with 9 bases lining up with TRBD2. The CDR3 consists of 16 residues. Germline CDR1 is SNHLY and CDR2 is FYNNEI. J gave up 6 bases and V 4 bases, and 12 bases lay outside the gene matches. The CDR3 bases are TGTGCCAGCAGTGGACGAAAACTAGCGGGCCCCAAGACCCAGTACTTC. Protein: CASSGRKLAGPKTQYF.

V and J are TRBV30 and TRBJ2-5; 9 nucleotides align to TRBD1. The CDR3 covers 18 residues. V trimming: 0 bases; J trimming: 1 base; junction bases outside the gene matches: 12. CDR1 and CDR2 (germline): GTSNPN, SVGIG (reference sequence). CDR3 in DNA: TGTGCCTGGAGTGTAGGGACAGGGTACGGAGTATTCCAAGAGACCCAGTACTTC. This encodes CAWSVGTGYGVFQETQYF.

V usage is TRBV18 and J usage is TRBJ1-5; unclear D gene. Looked up from germline, CDR1 is KGHSH and CDR2 is LQKENI. The CDR3 extends over 15 amino acids. V was pared by 2 bases and J by 0 bases, with 8 bases between. The CDR3: CASSPGQTSNQPQHF. CDR3 nucleotide sequence: TGTGCCAGCTCACCAGGCCAAACTAGCAATCAGCCCCAGCATTTT.

This clone has only a few counts. The V gene is TRBV28, the J gene TRBJ2-7; D is unresolved. The CDR3 consists of 16 residues. Germline loops: CDR1 MDHEN, CDR2 SYDVKM. V dropped 2 bases and J dropped 0 bases, with 14 bases sitting between them. The CDR3 loop is CASSLPQAPRSYEQYF. The CDR3 coding sequence is TGTGCCAGCAGTTTACCCCAGGCCCCCCGCTCCTACGAGCAGTACTTC.

This clone has only one observation. J is TRBJ2-7 and V is TRBV5-1; 9 nucleotides match TRBD1. Germline V gene data show CDR1 as SGHRS and CDR2 as YFSETQ. V lost 4 bases to trimming and J lost 7 bases; unmatched junction nucleotides: 6. This CDR3 is built from 13 residues. DNA for the CDR3: TGCGCCAGCAGCACACAGGGGGCAGGGGAGCAGTACTTC. Its translation: CASSTQGAGEQYF.

The rearrangement links TRBV6-6 to TRBJ2-7; a possible D gene is TRBD1 (6 bases). Germline V gene sequence: CDR1 MNHNY, CDR2 SVGAGI (reference sequence). This CDR3 has 11 amino acids. The germline V and J ends were trimmed by 2 bases and 7 bases, with 6 bases remaining between them. CDR3 sequence (DNA): TGTGCCAGCAGTTACCAGGGGGAGCAGTACTTC. This codes for CASSYQGEQYF.

This chain joins TRBV30 and TRBJ2-5; 7 nucleotides align to TRBD1. After removal of 1 base from V and 5 bases from J, the junction contained 4 bases not matched to a gene. Germline-derived CDR1 and CDR2 are GTSNPN and SVGIG (reference sequence). This CDR3 spans 13 amino acids. The CDR3 is CAWSGGGWETQYF. The CDR3, as DNA: TGTGCCTGGAGTGGAGGGGGCTGGGAGACCCAGTACTTC. The complete variable domain, with remaining parts taken from reference TRBV30 and TRBJ2-5, reads SQTIHQWPATLVQPVGSPLSLECTVEGTSNPNLYWYRQAAGRGLQLLFYSVGIGQISSEVPQNLSASRPQDRQFILSSKKLLLSDSGFYLCAWSGGGWETQYFGPGTRLLVL.

The chain is built from TRBV29-1 and TRBJ1-4; tentative D call: TRBD1 (6 bases). This CDR3 region has 14 residues. Trimming took off 1 base at V and 4 bases at J, with 10 bases between the two ends. Per the germline V gene, CDR1 is SQVTM and CDR2 is ANQGSEA. CDR3 sequence: CSVEVGASNEKLFF. The CDR3 region has the DNA TGCAGCGTTGAAGTGGGGGCCAGTAATGAAAAACTGTTTTTT.

The genes are TRBV9 and TRBJ1-2; no clear D gene. Trimming stripped 4 bases from V and 3 bases from J, with 10 bases between. The CDR3 length is 13 residues. CDR1 SGDLS and CDR2 YYNGEE come from the germline V gene. The CDR3 loop reads CASSPSPDYGYTF. As DNA, the CDR3 is TGTGCCAGCAGCCCGAGCCCGGACTATGGCTACACCTTC. The full variable domain, with the rest looked up from reference TRBV9 and TRBJ1-2, is DSGVTQTPKHLITATGQRVTLRCSPRSGDLSVYWYQQSLDQGLQFLIQYYNGEERAKGNILERFSAQQFPDLHSELNLSSLELGDSALYFCASSPSPDYGYTFGSGTRLTVV.

This clone turned up a few times. The rearrangement links TRBV27 to TRBJ2-3, with 8 positions matching TRBD1. V was pared by 1 base and J by 3 bases, with 12 bases of the junction left unmatched. CDR1 MNHEY and CDR2 SMNVEV come from the germline V gene (reference sequence). The CDR3 totals 18 residues. The CDR3 loop reads CASSLWGGTGGGTDTQYF. The CDR3 DNA reads TGTGCCAGCAGTTTATGGGGTGGGACAGGAGGGGGTACAGATACGCAGTATTTT.

The table lists this clone with a few counts. The V and J genes are TRBV11-3 and TRBJ1-1, with 8 bases that match TRBD1. Germline CDR1 is SGHNT and CDR2 is YENEEA. This CDR3 has 15 amino acids. Germline trimming cut 4 bases from V and 3 bases from J; bases unmatched to any gene: 7. The CDR3 is CASSSDGQGDTEAFF. CDR3 nucleotides: TGTGCCAGCAGCTCGGACGGACAGGGTGACACTGAAGCTTTCTTT.

The V and J genes are TRBV23-1 and TRBJ2-2, with 8 bases aligning to TRBD1. TRBV23-1 carries the ORF label, with uncertain function. V lost 8 bases and J lost 1; bases outside the gene matches: 12. The CDR3 is made up of 17 amino acids. The CDR3 DNA sequence: TGCGCCAGCGGGGGCTTCACCGGGACAGGGAACACCGGGGAGCTGTTTTTT. Translation gives CASGGFTGTGNTGELFF.

The chain uses TRBV4-2 and TRBJ1-1, with 8 bases that match TRBD1. V gave up 0 bases and J gave up 2 bases; unmatched junction bases: 5. Per the germline V gene, CDR1 is LGHNA and CDR2 is YNFKEQ. The length of the CDR3 is 16 residues. The CDR3 sequence is CASSQDRSGGNTEAFF. CDR3 bases: TGTGCCAGCAGCCAAGATCGATCAGGGGGCAACACTGAAGCTTTCTTT.

The chain has TRBV18 and TRBJ1-1, with D possibly being TRBD1 (5 bases). Germline CDR1 reads KGHSH; CDR2 reads LQKENI. This CDR3 comprises 14 residues. The V end lost 2 bases, the J end lost 5 bases, and 12 bases lay between the germline ends. As DNA, the CDR3 is TGTGCCAGCTCACCATTACCAGGGAGGACTGAAGCTTTCTTT. Amino acid sequence: CASSPLPGRTEAFF.

The chain recombines TRBV12-2 with TRBJ1-3; the table's D call, TRBD1, has no DNA check behind it. TRBV12-2 represents a pseudogene. The CDR3 has 17 amino acids. CDR3 DNA: TGTGCAAGTCGCTTAACTAGGACAGGGTCGAGAGGAAACACCATATATTTT. Its protein is CASRLTRTGSRGNTIYF.

The chain uses TRBV19 and TRBJ1-2; TRBD1 is a possible D gene (5 bases). Trimming shortened V by 9 bases and J by 7 bases, and 24 bases separated the two germline ends. In germline, CDR1 is LNHDA, CDR2 SQIVND (reference sequence). The CDR3 is made up of 15 amino acids. The CDR3 is CASDATGAGSVGYTF. CDR3 sequence (DNA): TGTGCCAGCGATGCTACTGGGGCAGGGTCGGTTGGCTACACCTTC.

Of note for this clone: One end of the junction fails to match germline, which may point to a read error. The V gene is TRBV5-6, the J gene TRBJ2-7; tentatively, D is TRBD2 (6 bases). The germline V gene encodes CDR1 SGHDT and CDR2 YYEEEE. The CDR3 is 12 amino acids. Here the CDR3 reads CTSSPGGFEQYF. In DNA, the CDR3 is TGTACCAGCAGCCCAGGAGGGTTCGAGCAGTACTTC.

This chain connects TRBV10-1 to TRBJ1-5, with D uncertain. The CDR3 consists of 17 residues. Per the germline V gene, CDR1 is WNHNN and CDR2 is SYGVQD (reference sequence). With 6 bases removed from V and 1 base from J, the gap between germline ends came to 19 bases. The CDR3 region has the DNA TGCGCCAGCAGAGTATGTTCGTCGGGGAACAGCAATCAGCCCCAGCATTTT. Residues: CASRVCSSGNSNQPQHF.

The genes are TRBV11-3 and TRBJ2-7; 9 bases match TRBD1. CDR1 is SGHNT, CDR2 YENEEA, per germline. The J segment lost 3 bases and the V segment lost 8 bases, leaving 8 bases of the junction unmatched. The CDR3 is 14 amino acids. This CDR3 reads CASSARDRDYEQYF. Written as DNA, the CDR3 is TGTGCCAGCTCAGCACGGGACAGGGACTACGAGCAGTACTTC. Combining the CDR3 with reference TRBV11-3 and TRBJ2-7 gives the whole variable domain EAGVVQSPRYKIIEKKQPVAFWCNPISGHNTLYWYLQNLGQGPELLIRYENEEAVDDSQLPKDRFSAERLKGVDSTLKIQPAELGDSAVYLCASSARDRDYEQYFGPGTRLTVT.

The V gene is TRBV29-1, the J gene TRBJ1-2, with D unclear. Germline assignment: CDR1 SQVTM and CDR2 ANQGSEA. The ends were cut back, 7 bases at V and 3 bases at J, with 9 bases in the middle. This CDR3 spans 11 amino acids. The CDR3 spells CSALVDYGYTF. The CDR3 region has the DNA TGCAGCGCTCTAGTTGACTATGGCTACACCTTC.

This chain links TRBV2 with TRBJ2-7, with D perhaps TRBD1 (6 bases). Germline V CDR1 and CDR2: SNHLY, FYNNEI. The CDR3 sequence is 14 residues long. V was pared by 7 bases and J by 2 bases, with 15 bases between. CDR3 sequence (DNA): TGTGCCAGCATCTTTGAGACAGGAGCCTACGAGCAGTACTTC. Translating gives CASIFETGAYEQYF.